These 26 T cell receptor beta chains were all obtained from the same sample, sequenced in a study of PD-1 blockade in classical Hodgkin lymphoma. Each patient's relapse followed autologous stem cell transplantation, and brentuximab vedotin exposure varied. The data were produced by immunoSEQ multiplex PCR, yet TCRdb's version contains in-frame clones alone and is incomplete. Here the sample spans about 13,000 clones, about 80% being singletons. Sequencing used peripheral blood mononuclear cells (PBMCs), obtained at baseline. All receptors derive from a human donor with classical Hodgkin lymphoma.

In nucleotides, the CDR3 is TGTGCCAGCAGTGTCCAACCCGGGACAGGGTATGGCTACACCTTC. Translated, it gives CASSVQPGTGYGYTF. This chain uses TRBV6-1 with TRBJ1-2; 9 bases agree with TRBD1. The CDR3 has 15 residues. The germline V gene encodes CDR1 MNHNS and CDR2 SASEGT. Losses at the gene ends were 4 bases for V and 5 bases for J; bases not matched to a gene: 8.

J is TRBJ1-6 and V is TRBV30; D is perhaps TRBD1 (6 bases). Germline V lookup: CDR1 GTSNPN, CDR2 SVGIG (reference sequence). This CDR3 spans 13 amino acids. Trimming shortened V by 4 bases and J by 4 bases, and 8 bases separated the two germline ends. Here the CDR3 DNA reads TGTGCCTGGAAGGGGACATATAATTCACCCCTCCACTTT. It codes for CAWKGTYNSPLHF.

CDR3 amino acids: CSAETGTGNDYGYTF. Written as DNA, the CDR3 is TGCAGCGCGGAGACCGGGACAGGCAACGACTATGGCTACACCTTC. The rearrangement joins TRBV29-1 to TRBJ1-2; 8 bases map to TRBD1. CDR1 is SQVTM, CDR2 ANQGSEA, per germline. The CDR3 contains 15 residues. The J segment lost 3 bases and the V segment lost 7 bases, leaving 13 bases of the junction unmatched.

The genes are TRBV28 and TRBJ2-5; D is undetermined. The V and J ends lost 6 bases and 0 bases respectively, with 14 bases between them. The germline V gene has CDR1 MDHEN and CDR2 SYDVKM. The CDR3 covers 15 residues. The CDR3 coding sequence is TGTGCCAGCAGCCCCCAGACGGTGTACCAAGAGACCCAGTACTTC. The encoded protein is CASSPQTVYQETQYF.

V and J are TRBV18 and TRBJ1-6; the D is unclear. CDR3 length: 14 amino acids. Germline assignment: CDR1 KGHSH and CDR2 LQKENI. Trimming removed 4 bases from V and 1 base from J, with 5 bases in between. The CDR3 DNA is TGTGCCAGCTCACTCGAATCCTATAATTCACCCCTCCACTTT. Translated: CASSLESYNSPLHF.

The chain employs TRBV7-2 and TRBJ2-7, with 8 bases lining up with TRBD2. CDR1 is SGHTA and CDR2 is FQGNSA in the germline V gene. The CDR3 loop spans 16 amino acids. The J segment lost 4 bases and the V segment lost 5 bases, leaving 13 bases of the junction unmatched. Here the CDR3 reads CASSLVGGTGGYEQYF. The CDR3 DNA reads TGTGCCAGCAGCCTGGTTGGGGGGACGGGAGGGTACGAGCAGTACTTC.

J is TRBJ2-2 and V is TRBV19; D perhaps matches TRBD2 (6 bases). The V gene lost 3 bases and the J gene lost 2 bases, with 13 bases spanning the gap. Germline lookup yields CDR1 LNHDA and CDR2 SQIVND (reference sequence). This CDR3 has 16 amino acids. This CDR3 reads CASSIWGGSNTGELFF. Here the CDR3 DNA reads TGTGCCAGTAGTATCTGGGGAGGATCCAACACCGGGGAGCTGTTTTTT.

This clone was counted a few times. V is TRBV28 and J is TRBJ2-2, with no clear D. The germline V gene has CDR1 MDHEN and CDR2 SYDVKM. The CDR3 has 12 amino acids. V was pared by 8 bases and J by 7 bases, with 11 bases between. The CDR3 loop reads CASGRFIGELFF. The CDR3 coding sequence is TGTGCCAGCGGCAGGTTTATCGGGGAGCTGTTTTTT.

This chain connects TRBV4-1 to TRBJ2-5; 13 bases align to TRBD2. The germline CDR1 and CDR2 sequences are MGHRA and YSYEKL. The CDR3 has 16 residues. V shed 6 bases and J 5 bases; nucleotides not matched to a gene: 9. DNA for the CDR3: TGCGCCAGCAGGAGGACTAGCGGGGGCCCGGGGGAGACCCAGTACTTC. Its translation: CASRRTSGGPGETQYF.

The genes are TRBV4-3 and TRBJ2-3; D might be TRBD1 or TRBD2, each matching 5 bases. The CDR3 consists of 19 residues. Trimming removed 1 base at V and 3 bases at J, with 23 bases between. The germline V gene has CDR1 LGHNA and CDR2 YSLEER. CDR3 region: CASSQGNRDLFRITDTQYF. CDR3 DNA: TGCGCCAGCAGCCAAGGCAACCGGGACCTTTTTAGGATAACAGATACGCAGTATTTT.

The chain combines TRBV5-6 with TRBJ2-7; tentatively, D is TRBD2 (5 bases). The CDR3 extends over 16 amino acids. V dropped 1 base and J dropped 0 bases, with 14 bases sitting between them. CDR1 and CDR2 (germline): SGHDT, YYEEEE. The CDR3 spells CASSLSSRESSYEQYV. The CDR3 region has the DNA TGTGCCAGCAGCTTGAGCAGTAGGGAGAGCTCCTACGAGCAGTACGTC.

The V gene is TRBV7-6, the J gene TRBJ1-5; TRBD1 aligns across 9 bases. V was pared by 2 bases and J by 2 bases, with 10 bases of the junction left unmatched. CDR1 SGHVS and CDR2 FNYEAQ come from the germline V gene. The CDR3 totals 18 residues. The CDR3 nucleotides read TGTGCCAGCAGCTTAACAGGGGGCAAGGGTTGGGGCAATCAGCCCCAGCATTTT. Translation gives CASSLTGGKGWGNQPQHF.

The chain couples TRBV14 to TRBJ1-1, with D possibly being TRBD1 (6 bases). V was shortened by 5 bases and J by 5 bases, with 12 bases between the two germline ends. CDR1 and CDR2 from the germline V gene are SGHDN and FVKESK. The CDR3 has 13 residues. CDR3 sequence: CASSETQGTEAFF. The CDR3 bases are TGTGCCAGCAGCGAGACACAGGGAACTGAAGCTTTCTTT.

This clone was seen a few times. The V gene is TRBV20-1, the J gene TRBJ2-1, with TRBD2 as a possible D gene (5 bases). With 4 bases removed from V and 9 bases from J, the gap between germline ends came to 10 bases. This CDR3 region has 11 residues. From germline, CDR1 is DFQATT and CDR2 SNEGSKA (reference sequence). The CDR3 DNA reads TGCAGTGCTATTGGTAGCGTTGAGCAGTTCTTC. This gives the protein CSAIGSVEQFF.

The chain carries TRBV5-4 and TRBJ1-1; 7 positions match TRBD1. In germline, CDR1 is SGHNT, CDR2 YYREEE (reference sequence). CDR3 length: 14 residues. J lost 2 bases, V lost 0 bases, and 1 base had no gene match. The CDR3 DNA reads TGTGCCAGCAGCTTGGGGGACAGAAACACTGAAGCTTTCTTT. Translation gives CASSLGDRNTEAFF.

This chain links TRBV2 with TRBJ2-7; tentatively, D is TRBD1 (6 bases). The V end was cut by 5 bases, the J end by 6 bases, with 11 bases between. CDR1 is SNHLY, CDR2 FYNNEI, per germline. CDR3 length: 12 amino acids. The CDR3 spells CASSLQGSEQYF. The CDR3 DNA sequence: TGTGCCAGCAGTTTACAGGGAAGCGAGCAGTACTTC. Full variable domain (missing parts from reference TRBV2 and TRBJ2-7): EPEVTQTPSHQVTQMGQEVILRCVPISNHLYFYWYRQILGQKVEFLVSFYNNEISEKSEIFDDQFSVERPDGSNFTLKIRSTKLEDSAMYFCASSLQGSEQYFGPGTRLTVT.

V usage is TRBV7-9 and J usage is TRBJ2-2; no clear D gene. There are 14 residues in the CDR3. The V end lost 5 bases, the J end lost 2 bases, and 9 bases lay between the germline ends. Germline CDR1 SEHNR, CDR2 FQNEAQ (reference sequence). In DNA, the CDR3 is TGTGCCAGCAGCCCCTCAAGAAACACCGGGGAGCTGTTTTTT. It translates to CASSPSRNTGELFF.

The chain has TRBV10-1 and TRBJ2-3; 10 bases are shared with TRBD2. The CDR3 runs 18 residues. The germline V gene has CDR1 WNHNN and CDR2 SYGVQD (reference sequence). V lost 1 base and J lost 0; bases outside the gene matches: 7. CDR3 coding DNA: TGCGCCAGCAGTGAGTTCCCAGGACTAGCGGTTAGCACAGATACGCAGTATTTT. It encodes CASSEFPGLAVSTDTQYF.

A few counts support this clone. V and J are TRBV29-1 and TRBJ2-1, with 9 bases lining up with TRBD1. The CDR3 loop spans 13 amino acids. V was clipped by 7 bases and J by 8 bases; unmatched bases: 9. Germline CDR1 is SQVTM and CDR2 is ANQGSEA. CDR3 loop: CSAPGQGVYEQFF. The DNA for the CDR3 is TGCAGCGCGCCGGGACAGGGTGTATATGAGCAGTTCTTC.

The rearrangement joins TRBV4-1 to TRBJ1-5, with D possibly TRBD1 on 5 matching bases. CDR1 and CDR2 from the germline V gene are MGHRA and YSYEKL. With 0 bases removed from V and 2 bases from J, the gap between germline ends came to 8 bases. There are 15 residues in the CDR3. CDR3 coding DNA: TGCGCCAGCAGCCAAGATTCCAGGGGCAATCAGCCCCAGCATTTT. It codes for CASSQDSRGNQPQHF.

This clone was observed a single time. V usage is TRBV7-9 and J usage is TRBJ1-2; D gene uncertain. The CDR3 length is 12 residues. Germline loops: CDR1 SEHNR, CDR2 FQNEAQ (reference sequence). V was clipped by 1 base and J by 8 bases, with 8 bases between them. In DNA, the CDR3 is TGTGCCAGCAGCTTAGAGGACCAGGGCTACACCTTC. Encoded protein: CASSLEDQGYTF.

A few counts support this clone. V usage is TRBV14 and J usage is TRBJ2-1; 13 positions match TRBD2. This CDR3 spans 17 amino acids. V lost 3 bases and J lost 5; bases outside the gene matches: 7. Germline values: CDR1 SGHDN, CDR2 FVKESK. CDR3 coding DNA: TGTGCCAGCAGCCAGGGTAGGGGGACTAGCGGGAACAATGAGCAGTTCTTC. This codes for CASSQGRGTSGNNEQFF. Full variable domain (missing parts from reference TRBV14 and TRBJ2-1): EAGVTQFPSHSVIEKGQTVTLRCDPISGHDNLYWYRRVMGKEIKFLLHFVKESKQDESGMPNNRFLAERTGGTYSTLKVQPAELEDSGVYFCASSQGRGTSGNNEQFFGPGTRLTVL.

CDR3 nucleotides: TGTGCCAGCAGCCAGGTTACCGGGACGACTCTGAGCACAGATACGCAGTATTTT. This translates into CASSQVTGTTLSTDTQYF. The chain uses TRBV14 and TRBJ2-3; tentatively, D is TRBD1 or TRBD2 (5 bases each). Germline V gives CDR1 SGHDN, CDR2 FVKESK. V was trimmed by 3 bases and J by 0 bases, leaving 19 bases between them. The CDR3 extends over 18 amino acids.

The gene calls are TRBV4-1 and TRBJ2-1, with no clear D. The CDR3 is 14 amino acids. Between the trimmed V and J ends, which lost 0 bases and 6 bases, there was a span of 9 bases. CDR1 is MGHRA and CDR2 is YSYEKL in the germline V gene. Written as DNA, the CDR3 is TGCGCCAGCAGCCAAGATCCCAATTCCAATGAGCAGTTCTTC. Its protein product is CASSQDPNSNEQFF.

The rearrangement joins TRBV6-6 to TRBJ1-6, with TRBD1 identical over 10 bases. The V segment lost 4 bases and the J segment 10 bases; nucleotides outside the gene matches: 7. Germline assignment: CDR1 MNHNY and CDR2 SVGAGI (reference sequence). The CDR3 covers 15 residues. For the CDR3, the DNA is TGTGCCAGCAGTTTCCCGGGACAGGGGCGATCACCCCTCCACTTT. Protein product: CASSFPGQGRSPLHF.

The rearrangement links TRBV9 to TRBJ2-3; D not resolved. Trimming took 0 bases from V and 2 from J, leaving 10 bases between them. Germline V gene data show CDR1 as SGDLS and CDR2 as YYNGEE. CDR3 length equals 15 residues. As DNA, the CDR3 is TGTGCCAGCAGCGTAGAGGGTAGTGTCACAGATACGCAGTATTTT. Translation gives CASSVEGSVTDTQYF. Variable domain in full (rest from reference TRBV9 and TRBJ2-3): DSGVTQTPKHLITATGQRVTLRCSPRSGDLSVYWYQQSLDQGLQFLIQYYNGEERAKGNILERFSAQQFPDLHSELNLSSLELGDSALYFCASSVEGSVTDTQYFGPGTRLTVL.